This TCR beta chain was recorded in a study of spatial heterogeneity in lung cancer (dated by TCRdb to the late 2010s). In the study overall: More beta-chain than alpha-chain transcripts were consistently detected, likely reflecting higher beta-chain transcript abundance. At surgery, both alpha and beta chains were TCR-sequenced in 200 to 250 tumor regions, about 64 matched nontumor lung samples and around 50 PBMC samples. Nonsynonymous mutation counts, determined by whole-exome sequencing of tumor tissue, were related to features of the TCR repertoire. In the raw uncorrected reads, each unique combination of TCR and UMI appeared more than ten times on average. TCR alpha and beta repertoires were quantitatively compared across multiple tumor regions, matched nontumor lung and blood in non-small cell lung cancer. What the research found in general, with its limitations: Ubiquitous expanded tumor TCRs were found in blood more often at tumor resection than at routine follow-up. Additional single-cell paired TCR alpha and beta sequencing was considered necessary to confirm, at a functional level, the hypothesis that regional TCRs recognize regional mutations.

The CDR3 numbers 15 residues from cysteine through phenylalanine. Just the 45-base CDR3 DNA is kept, in frame starting at base 1. CDR1 and CDR2 are read off the germline V gene as MDHEN and SYDVKM. After removal of 6 bases from V and 3 bases from J, the junction retains 9 bases not matched to a gene. The library came from 5' RACE. Data came from a NextSeq 500. In the TCR library protocol, a unique molecular identifier was attached to each TCR cDNA molecule so that PCR and sequencing errors could be corrected. In the authors' own workflow: TCR identification, UMI-based error correction and CDR3 extraction were all carried out with Decombinator tools. TCRs above a frequency of 2 per 1,000, corresponding to the top 1% of the tumor frequency distribution, were defined as expanded. Rényi diversity was computed with the R vegan package after subsampling each repertoire 100 times to 5,000 TCRs. CDR3 similarity networks were built from amino acid triplet string-kernel similarity, connecting CDR3s with pairwise similarity above 0.82. TCRdb trimmed the raw reads at Q25, called clones with MiXCR and kept productive beta chains. Entries that share a CDR3 protein sequence are merged under the most common genes and DNA. These V and J calls derive from TCRdb rather than the authors' analysis. For this sample there are about 14,000 distinct CDR3 sequences; around 9.1% appear just once. Clones ranked in the top ten supply 29% of the sample.

This clonotype was counted many times. What antigen it recognizes has not been identified. No much larger clonotype is one base removed from it; base qualities were not supplied. The intended sense of this specimen's time point label: sample taken at primary tumor resection. Without any cell sorting, TCR sequencing was performed on whole RNA extracted either from tumor and nontumor lung tissue or from cryopreserved PBMC samples. The donors were around 69 patients from the lung TRACERx cohort who had early-stage, untreated non-small cell lung cancer. Only patients for whom sufficient RNA was available from at least two tumor regions were selected for TCR sequencing.

Here the sequenced sample was PBMCs, taken at surgery. The sequence links TRBV28 to TRBJ2-7, and TRBD1 aligns with 9 junction nucleotides. This clonotype was obtained from a male donor with early-stage non-small cell lung cancer. The DNA sequence reads TGTGCCAGCAGGCCCCCCGGGACAGGGATCTACGAGCAGTACTTC. Its translation is CASRPPGTGIYEQYF.